What follows describes a single TCR beta chain. Its specificity is unknown. The sample belongs to a study of OX40 agonist ivuxolimab in advanced cancers. In the study overall: Patients were dosed with the agonistic anti-OX40 (CD134) antibody ivuxolimab. Of mixed ages from about 20 to 85 and averaging approximately 60 years, the group was just under 85% male.

Only in-frame clones appear in the TCRdb table, and some are missing; sequencing was by immunoSEQ multiplex PCR. Of tens of thousands of clones in the sample, about 91% were seen once. Study-level results: Among T cells, CD8+ cells averaged more expanded clones than CD4+ cells.

After removal of 5 bases from V and 0 bases from J, the junction contained 7 bases not matched to a gene. Germline CDR1 and CDR2: LNHDA and SQIVND (reference sequence). The CDR3 is 15 amino acids. Peripheral blood came from all dose cohorts at three timepoints. This chain links TRBV19 with TRBJ2-7; 7 nucleotides line up with TRBD1. The sample consisted of CD4+ or CD8+ T cells sorted from blood, taken in a trial of the OX40 agonist ivuxolimab. The receptor comes from an adult with an advanced solid tumor such as melanoma, head and neck, liver or kidney cancer. CDR3 amino acids: CASSDRQGSSYEQYF. The CDR3 DNA sequence: TGTGCCAGTAGTGATAGACAGGGAAGCTCCTACGAGCAGTACTTC.